This TCR beta chain was found in a study of response to subunit inactivated influenza vaccine. Whole-study results and caveats: T cells newly recruited by each seasonal influenza vaccination are few, the authors suggested.

Points on this clonotype: Its target is unknown.

Losses at the gene ends were 7 bases for V and 5 bases for J; bases not matched to a gene: 16. The germline V gene encodes CDR1 SEHNR and CDR2 FQNEAQ (reference sequence). This CDR3 has 17 amino acids. TCRdb reprocessed the RT-PCR reads via MiXCR and lists one record per CDR3 protein. Of more than 700,000 distinct CDR3 sequences listed, 21% were seen once; the top ten hold around 9.6%. The material sequenced was PBMCs from blood, taken 4 to 6 days after vaccination. The chain employs TRBV7-9 and TRBJ2-1, with TRBD2 matching 8 bases. The sequence was obtained from a man aged 50-60 years who received an inactivated influenza vaccine. CDR3 sequence (DNA): TGTGCCAGCACCGATTCCTGGGGCGGGGGGACCAACAATGAGCAGTTCTTC. Protein sequence: CASTDSWGGGTNNEQFF.